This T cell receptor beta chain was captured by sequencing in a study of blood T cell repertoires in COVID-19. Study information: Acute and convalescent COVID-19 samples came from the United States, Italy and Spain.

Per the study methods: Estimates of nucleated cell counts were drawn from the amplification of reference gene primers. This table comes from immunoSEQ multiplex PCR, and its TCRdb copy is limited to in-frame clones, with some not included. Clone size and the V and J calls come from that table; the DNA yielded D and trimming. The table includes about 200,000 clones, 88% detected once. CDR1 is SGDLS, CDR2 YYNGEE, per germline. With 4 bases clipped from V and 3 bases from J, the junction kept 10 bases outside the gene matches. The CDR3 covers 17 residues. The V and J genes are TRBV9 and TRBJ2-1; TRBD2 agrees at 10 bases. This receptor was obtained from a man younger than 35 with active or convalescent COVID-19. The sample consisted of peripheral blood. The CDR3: CASSPPAGGLIYNEQFF. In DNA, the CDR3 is TGTGCCAGCAGCCCTCCAGCGGGAGGGCTTATCTACAATGAGCAGTTCTTC.